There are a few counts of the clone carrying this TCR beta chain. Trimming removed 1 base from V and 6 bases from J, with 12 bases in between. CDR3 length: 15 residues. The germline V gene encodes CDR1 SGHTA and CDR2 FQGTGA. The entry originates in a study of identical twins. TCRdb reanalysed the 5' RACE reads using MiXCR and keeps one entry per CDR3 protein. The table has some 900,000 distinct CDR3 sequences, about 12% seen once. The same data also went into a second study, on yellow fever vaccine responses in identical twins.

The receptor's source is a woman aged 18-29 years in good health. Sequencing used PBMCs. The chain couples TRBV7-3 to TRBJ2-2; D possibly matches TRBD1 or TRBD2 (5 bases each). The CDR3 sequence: CASSLNGGLAGELFF. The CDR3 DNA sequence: TGTGCCAGCAGCTTAAATGGGGGATTGGCCGGGGAGCTGTTTTTT. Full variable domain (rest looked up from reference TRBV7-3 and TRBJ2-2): GAGVSQTPSNKVTEKGKYVELRCDPISGHTALYWYRQSLGQGPEFLIYFQGTGAADDSGLPNDRFFAVRPEGSVSTLKIQRTERGDSAVYLCASSLNGGLAGELFFGEGSRLTVL.